One and the same sample provided the 25 T cell receptor beta chains below, sequenced in a study of shared clonotypes between healthy human individuals. Produced via immunoSEQ multiplex PCR; TCRdb's table is partial and in-frame only. The table has about 2 million clones, approximately 94% seen once. CD8 cells classed as naive were CD45RO-negative and positively selected for CCR7, excluding terminally differentiated effector memory CD45RA+ cells. Sequencing used naive CD8+ T cells sorted from blood. All receptors derive from a man aged 18 to 30 in good health.

DNA for the CDR3: TGCGCCAGCAGCCTACAGGGGGTCGGCACTGAAGCTTTCTTT. Translation gives CASSLQGVGTEAFF. The rearrangement links TRBV5-1 to TRBJ1-1, with 8 nucleotides matching TRBD1. The ends lost 4 bases at V and 4 bases at J; junction bases unmatched: 6. From germline, CDR1 is SGHRS and CDR2 YFSETQ. The CDR3 has 14 amino acids.

CDR3 DNA sequence: TGTGCCAGCAGCCCAATCGGGGCAGCTAACTTCTACGAGCAGTACTTC. This gives the protein CASSPIGAANFYEQYF. The chain carries TRBV27 and TRBJ2-7, with D possibly being TRBD1 or TRBD2 (5 bases each). Trimming stripped 6 bases from V and 3 bases from J, with 21 bases between. Germline-derived CDR1 and CDR2 are MNHEY and SMNVEV (reference sequence). The CDR3 covers 16 residues.

The chain uses TRBV28 and TRBJ1-2; D is perhaps TRBD1 (5 bases). Germline lookup yields CDR1 MDHEN and CDR2 SYDVKM. This CDR3 region has 14 residues. Trimming removed 5 bases from V and 5 bases from J, with 15 bases in between. The CDR3 protein is CASSPLGTGYGYTF. CDR3 DNA: TGTGCCAGCAGTCCACTAGGGACGGGTTATGGCTACACCTTC.

This clone was recorded only once. The rearrangement uses TRBV7-8 and TRBJ1-2; D not certain. V lost 4 bases and J lost 3, with 21 bases in between. CDR1 is SGHVS and CDR2 is FQNEAQ in the germline V gene. This CDR3 is built from 17 residues. CDR3 in amino acids: CASSSAVRRADDYGYTF. CDR3 DNA: TGTGCCAGCAGCTCTGCGGTCCGGCGCGCCGACGACTATGGCTACACCTTC.

This chain connects TRBV13 to TRBJ1-6; D ambiguous. The V end lost 1 base, the J end lost 9 bases, and 13 bases lay between the germline ends. This CDR3 spans 15 amino acids. The germline V gene encodes CDR1 PRHDT and CDR2 FYEKMQ (reference sequence). CDR3 bases: TGTGCCAGCAGCTTAGATCACTCGGAATTTTCACCCCTCCACTTT. Translation: CASSLDHSEFSPLHF.

This rearrangement joins TRBV9 to TRBJ2-1; D tentatively fits TRBD1 or TRBD2 (6 bases each). The germline V gene has CDR1 SGDLS and CDR2 YYNGEE. Trimming shortened V by 4 bases and J by 8 bases, and 22 bases separated the two germline ends. CDR3 size: 16 residues. CDR3 residues: CASSSWEDEGGYEQFF. The CDR3 DNA reads as TGTGCCAGCAGCTCATGGGAGGATGAGGGGGGATATGAGCAGTTCTTC.

The chain combines TRBV28 with TRBJ2-7, with 9 positions matching TRBD1. The CDR3 sequence is 17 residues long. The trim removed 4 bases at V and 3 bases at J, leaving 13 bases unmatched. The germline gives CDR1 MDHEN, CDR2 SYDVKM. DNA for the CDR3: TGTGCCAGCAGTTCCATGGAGGGACAGGGTGGGATCTACGAGCAGTACTTC. Its translation: CASSSMEGQGGIYEQYF.

A single count supports this clone. The gene calls are TRBV7-8 and TRBJ1-1, with D perhaps matching TRBD1 (5 bases). Trimming removed 2 bases at V and 4 bases at J, with 17 bases between. Germline-derived CDR1 and CDR2 are SGHVS and FQNEAQ. The CDR3 has 16 amino acids. This CDR3 reads CASSLLGGTWATEAFF. CDR3 bases: TGTGCCAGCAGCTTATTGGGGGGGACGTGGGCCACTGAAGCTTTCTTT.

V is TRBV19 and J is TRBJ2-3, with D hard to call. The length of the CDR3 is 17 residues. Trimming pared 0 bases from V and 3 bases from J, leaving 16 bases between. The germline V gene encodes CDR1 LNHDA and CDR2 SQIVND (reference sequence). Here the CDR3 reads CASSIEDGPSGTDTQYF. The CDR3, as DNA: TGTGCCAGTAGTATAGAGGATGGGCCAAGTGGGACAGATACGCAGTATTTT.

This clone came up once. This chain uses TRBV5-6 with TRBJ1-1; D is possibly TRBD1 (5 bases). The CDR3 totals 16 residues. Trimming removed 0 bases at V and 1 base at J, with 13 bases between. Germline CDR1 reads SGHDT; CDR2 reads YYEEEE. CDR3 sequence: CASSLVLQETNTEAFF. The CDR3 region has the DNA TGTGCCAGCAGCTTGGTCCTACAGGAGACGAACACTGAAGCTTTCTTT. The full variable domain, completed using reference TRBV5-6 and TRBJ1-1, is DAGVTQSPTHLIKTRGQQVTLRCSPKSGHDTVSWYQQALGQGPQFIFQYYEEEERQRGNFPDRFSGHQFPNYSSELNVNALLLGDSALYLCASSLVLQETNTEAFFGQGTRLTVV.

V usage is TRBV11-2 and J usage is TRBJ2-2, with 8 nucleotides matching TRBD1. Trimming at V came to 1 base and at J to 4 bases, leaving 5 bases not matched to a gene. The V gene's germline CDR1 is SGHAT and CDR2 FQNNGV. This CDR3 contains 16 residues. The DNA for the CDR3 is TGTGCCAGCAGCTTAGGATTTGGACAGGGCACCGGGGAGCTGTTTTTT. Translating it yields CASSLGFGQGTGELFF. Using reference TRBV11-2 and TRBJ2-2 for the parts outside the CDR3, the full variable domain is EAGVAQSPRYKIIEKRQSVAFWCNPISGHATLYWYQQILGQGPKLLIQFQNNGVVDDSQLPKDRFSAERLKGVDSTLKIQPAKLEDSAVYLCASSLGFGQGTGELFFGEGSRLTVL.

This clone has only one observation. The rearrangement links TRBV27 to TRBJ1-2; D ambiguous. From germline, CDR1 is MNHEY and CDR2 SMNVEV (reference sequence). V dropped 2 bases and J dropped 6 bases, with 10 bases sitting between them. The length of the CDR3 is 13 residues. The CDR3 reads CASSLEGADGYTF. For the CDR3, the DNA is TGTGCCAGCAGTTTAGAGGGAGCAGATGGCTACACCTTC.

This clone was counted a single time. The rearrangement joins TRBV19 to TRBJ2-5, with 12 bases lining up with TRBD1. This CDR3 is 17 amino acids long. V shed 6 bases, J shed 0 bases, and the junction held 8 bases outside the gene matches. CDR1 and CDR2 (germline): LNHDA, SQIVND (reference sequence). The DNA of the CDR3 is TGTGCCAGTAGCGGGACAGGGGGCGTCGAGTACCAAGAGACCCAGTACTTC. Its protein product is CASSGTGGVEYQETQYF.

V is TRBV5-6 and J is TRBJ2-2; possible D gene TRBD1, 5 bases. CDR3 size: 15 residues. Trimming cost V 1 base and J 5 bases, with 12 bases left between them. CDR1 is SGHDT, CDR2 YYEEEE, per germline. This chain's CDR3 is CASSLLGVVTGELFF. CDR3 DNA: TGTGCCAGCAGCTTGTTAGGGGTCGTGACCGGGGAGCTGTTTTTT.

V and J are TRBV10-1 and TRBJ2-3; either TRBD1 or TRBD2 may supply D (7 bases each). Per the germline V gene, CDR1 is WNHNN and CDR2 is SYGVQD (reference sequence). Deletions cut 2 bases from V and 5 bases from J, with 20 bases between. This CDR3 has 17 residues. This chain's CDR3 is CASSEPEWGGGGDTQYF. CDR3 in DNA: TGCGCCAGCAGTGAGCCCGAGTGGGGAGGGGGCGGAGATACGCAGTATTTT.

The CDR3 coding sequence is TGTGCCAGCAGCTTGGAGGGAGATTACTATGGCTACACCTTC. This codes for CASSLEGDYYGYTF. The V call is TRBV5-6, the J call TRBJ1-2; D gene ambiguous. The CDR3 runs 14 residues. Germline-derived CDR1 and CDR2 are SGHDT and YYEEEE. Deletions cut 0 bases from V and 3 bases from J, with 9 bases between.

The gene calls are TRBV18 and TRBJ1-1; no firm D call. CDR3 length: 14 amino acids. Germline CDR1 KGHSH, CDR2 LQKENI. V lost 0 bases, J lost 11 bases, and 16 bases lay in between. CDR3 protein: CASSPPWASEGAFF. CDR3 DNA sequence: TGTGCCAGCTCACCACCGTGGGCGTCCGAAGGGGCTTTCTTT.

The chain recombines TRBV2 with TRBJ2-1; 10 positions agree with TRBD2. V shed 3 bases, J shed 7 bases, and the junction held 6 bases outside the gene matches. From germline, CDR1 is SNHLY and CDR2 FYNNEI. There are 15 residues in the CDR3. The chain's CDR3 is CASSEELAGRNEQFF. The CDR3 DNA reads as TGTGCCAGCAGTGAGGAACTAGCGGGACGGAATGAGCAGTTCTTC.

On this clone: Other DNA sequences of this sample code for an identical CDR3. The chain recombines TRBV11-2 with TRBJ1-2; D gene unclear. CDR1 and CDR2 (germline): SGHAT, FQNNGV. Trimming left V 1 base short and J 8 bases short, with 5 bases between. The CDR3 consists of 11 residues. CDR3 nucleotide sequence: TGTGCCAGCAGCTTAGTTGGAGGCTACACCTTC. This codes for CASSLVGGYTF.

This clone was seen just once. The rearrangement links TRBV11-3 to TRBJ2-3; weak D call: TRBD2 (6 bases). Trimming took 5 bases from V and 6 from J, leaving 12 bases between them. Germline loops: CDR1 SGHNT, CDR2 YENEEA. This CDR3 spans 13 amino acids. CDR3: CASSPDGGDTQYF. Here the CDR3 DNA reads TGTGCCAGCAGCCCCGACGGAGGGGATACGCAGTATTTT.

The chain has TRBV9 and TRBJ2-7; 9 bases map to TRBD1. J was trimmed by 1 base and V by 3 bases; bases with no gene match: 5. The CDR3 loop spans 15 amino acids. CDR1 and CDR2 (germline): SGDLS, YYNGEE. The DNA of the CDR3 is TGTGCCAGCAGCGAGCACGGGACAGGGTCCTACGAGCAGTACTTC. Translated: CASSEHGTGSYEQYF.

As for this clone: At the DNA level, this CDR3 is encoded by other sequences in the same sample as well. The chain links TRBV27 to TRBJ2-7, with D possibly being TRBD1 or TRBD2 (5 bases each). Trimming left V 6 bases short and J 4 bases short, with 10 bases between. This CDR3 comprises 12 residues. CDR1 is MNHEY, CDR2 SMNVEV, per germline (reference sequence). CDR3 DNA: TGTGCCAGCAGCCCTGAGGGGTACGAGCAGTACTTC. Translated: CASSPEGYEQYF.

This sequence joins TRBV7-9 and TRBJ2-7; possible D gene TRBD2, 5 bases. Germline V gene data show CDR1 as SEHNR and CDR2 as FQNEAQ (reference sequence). This CDR3 has 15 amino acids. With 5 bases removed from V and 3 bases from J, the gap between germline ends came to 17 bases. CDR3 protein: CASSAAPSSYYEQYF. CDR3 bases: TGTGCCAGCAGCGCCGCCCCTAGCTCTTACTACGAGCAGTACTTC.

The chain uses TRBV7-9 and TRBJ2-1, with 7 bases matching TRBD1. The CDR3 length is 14 residues. J gave up 5 bases and V 5 bases, and 6 bases lay outside the gene matches. Germline V gene sequence: CDR1 SEHNR, CDR2 FQNEAQ (reference sequence). For the CDR3, the DNA is TGTGCCAGCAGCCGAGGGACAGCAAACAATGAGCAGTTCTTC. Translated: CASSRGTANNEQFF.

The chain combines TRBV10-2 with TRBJ1-1; D possibly corresponds to TRBD1 (5 bases). Deletions cut 4 bases from V and 7 bases from J, with 10 bases between. Germline loops: CDR1 WSHSY, CDR2 SAAADI. CDR3 size: 12 residues. CDR3 sequence: CASSAQEDEAFF. The CDR3 DNA follows: TGCGCCAGCAGTGCACAGGAGGATGAAGCTTTCTTT.